There are a few counts of the clone carrying this T cell receptor beta chain. The use of a sample-barcoded 5' primer and a J-beta primer mix characterized a second PCR of roughly 6 to 11 cycles. Per-sample output comprised a minimum of 3 million paired-end reads containing CDR3. TCRdb used MiXCR to reprocess the 5' RACE reads, holding one entry per CDR3 protein. The sample consists of 800,000 to 1,000,000 distinct CDR3 sequences, about 48% of them appearing once. The people who gave samples were healthy Caucasians from Russia, aged roughly 6 to 100. Each individual donor underwent a draw of roughly 10 milliliters of peripheral blood. The sample belongs to a study of blood T cells in healthy people across ages. The clonotype was recovered from a man aged 30 to 45 in good health. The sample taken for sequencing was blood.

The CDR3 DNA reads as TGTGCCAGCAGTGAGGTGGGAGGCTCTGAAGCTTTCTTT. This encodes CASSEVGGSEAFF. The chain recombines TRBV6-4 with TRBJ1-1; unclear D gene. The CDR3 is 13 residues long. Looked up from germline, CDR1 is MRHNA and CDR2 is SNTAGT. The ends were cut back, 3 bases at V and 6 bases at J, with 11 bases in the middle.